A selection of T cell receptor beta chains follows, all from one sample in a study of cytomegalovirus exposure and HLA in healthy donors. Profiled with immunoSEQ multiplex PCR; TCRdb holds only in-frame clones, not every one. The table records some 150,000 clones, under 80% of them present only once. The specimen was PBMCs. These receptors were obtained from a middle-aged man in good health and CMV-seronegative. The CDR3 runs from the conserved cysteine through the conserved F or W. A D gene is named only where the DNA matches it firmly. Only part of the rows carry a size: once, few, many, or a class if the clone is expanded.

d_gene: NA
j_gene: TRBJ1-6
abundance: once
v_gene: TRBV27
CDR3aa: CASSLEQYNSPLHF
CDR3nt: TGTGCCAGCAGTTTAGAACAGTATAATTCACCCCTCCACTTT

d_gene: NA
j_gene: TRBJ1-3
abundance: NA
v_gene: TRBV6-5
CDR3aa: CASSWGGVPSGNTIYF
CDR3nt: TGTGCCAGCAGTTGGGGGGGGGTACCCTCTGGAAACACCATATATTTT

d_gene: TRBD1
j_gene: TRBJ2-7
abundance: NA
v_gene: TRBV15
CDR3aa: CATSRGRGTGGDDEQYF
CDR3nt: TGTGCCACCAGCAGAGGACGAGGGACAGGGGGCGACGACGAGCAGTACTTC

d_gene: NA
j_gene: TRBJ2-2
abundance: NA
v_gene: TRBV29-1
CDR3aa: CSVDSGYTGELFF
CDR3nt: TGCAGCGTTGATTCAGGGTATACCGGGGAGCTGTTTTTT

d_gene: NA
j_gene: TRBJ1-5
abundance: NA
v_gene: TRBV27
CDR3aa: CASSFGQGNQPQHF
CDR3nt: TGTGCCAGCAGTTTCGGGCAGGGTAATCAGCCCCAGCATTTT

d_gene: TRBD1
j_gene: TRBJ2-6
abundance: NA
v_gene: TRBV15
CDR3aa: CATSLPTGLSGANVLTF
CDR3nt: TGTGCCACCAGCTTACCGACAGGGCTCTCTGGGGCCAACGTCCTGACTTTC

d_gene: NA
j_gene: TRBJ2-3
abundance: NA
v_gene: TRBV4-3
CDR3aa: CASSQELGPSPLTDTQYF
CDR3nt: TGCGCCAGCAGCCAAGAATTAGGGCCTAGCCCTCTCACTGATACGCAGTATTTT

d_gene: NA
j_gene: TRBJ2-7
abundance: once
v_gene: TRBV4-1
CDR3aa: CASSPPNRYEQYF
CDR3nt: TGCGCCAGCAGTCCCCCAAACCGATACGAGCAGTACTTC

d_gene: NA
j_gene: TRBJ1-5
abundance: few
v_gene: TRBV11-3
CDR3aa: CASSLRQAISNQPQHF
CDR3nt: TGTGCCAGCAGCTTAAGGCAGGCCATAAGCAATCAGCCCCAGCATTTT

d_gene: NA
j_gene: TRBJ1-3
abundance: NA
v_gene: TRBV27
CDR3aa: CASGVDSGNTIYF
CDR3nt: TGTGCCAGCGGAGTGGACTCTGGAAACACCATATATTTT

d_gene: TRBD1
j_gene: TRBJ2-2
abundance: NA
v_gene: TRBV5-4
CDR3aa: CASRPRGPVGELFF
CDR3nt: TGTGCCAGCAGACCCAGGGGGCCGGTCGGGGAGCTGTTTTTT

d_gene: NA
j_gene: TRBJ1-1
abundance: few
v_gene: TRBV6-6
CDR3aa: CASTLVGGVGTEAFF
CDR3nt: TGTGCCAGCACCCTCGTGGGAGGGGTAGGGACTGAAGCTTTCTTT

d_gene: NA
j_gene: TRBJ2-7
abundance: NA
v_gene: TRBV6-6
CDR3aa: CASSSGQPYEQYF
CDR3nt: TGTGCCAGCAGTTCCGGACAGCCCTACGAGCAGTACTTC

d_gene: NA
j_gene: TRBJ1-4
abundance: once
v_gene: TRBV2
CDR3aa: CASRLRFLGLNEKLFF
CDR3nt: TGTGCCAGCAGGCTACGTTTTCTGGGGCTTAATGAAAAACTGTTTTTT

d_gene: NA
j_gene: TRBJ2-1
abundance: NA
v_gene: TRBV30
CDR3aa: CAWSVLVEQFF
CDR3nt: TGTGCCTGGAGTGTACTGGTTGAGCAGTTCTTC

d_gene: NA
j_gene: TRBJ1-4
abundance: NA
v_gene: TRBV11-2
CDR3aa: CASSFGEGRRLRGEKLFF
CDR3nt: TGTGCCAGCAGCTTCGGCGAGGGTCGGAGGTTACGGGGTGAAAAACTGTTTTTT

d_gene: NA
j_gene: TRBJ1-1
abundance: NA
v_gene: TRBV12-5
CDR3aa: CASGYRDYAGDTEAFF
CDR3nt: TGTGCTAGTGGATACCGGGACTATGCGGGGGACACTGAAGCTTTCTTT

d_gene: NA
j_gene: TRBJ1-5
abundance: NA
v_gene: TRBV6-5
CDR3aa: CASSPRGGNQPQHF
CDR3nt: TGTGCCAGCAGTCCCCGAGGAGGGAATCAGCCCCAGCATTTT

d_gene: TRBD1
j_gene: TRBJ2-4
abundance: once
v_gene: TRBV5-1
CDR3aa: CASSFDRGRNIQYF
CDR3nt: TGCGCCAGCAGCTTTGACAGGGGGCGCAACATTCAGTACTTC

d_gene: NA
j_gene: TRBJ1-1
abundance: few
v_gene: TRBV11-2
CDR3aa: CASSSQVAEAFF
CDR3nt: TGTGCCAGCAGCTCCCAGGTTGCTGAAGCTTTCTTT

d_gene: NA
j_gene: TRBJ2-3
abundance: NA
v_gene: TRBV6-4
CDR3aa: CASSVVGGPARNTQYF
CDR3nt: TGTGCCAGCAGTGTTGTCGGGGGGCCCGCGCGAAATACGCAGTATTTT

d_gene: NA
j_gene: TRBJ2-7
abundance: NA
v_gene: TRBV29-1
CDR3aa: CSGGGASSYEQYF
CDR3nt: TGCAGCGGAGGGGGGGCAAGCTCCTACGAGCAGTACTTC

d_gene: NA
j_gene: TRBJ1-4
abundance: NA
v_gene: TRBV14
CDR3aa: CASSQDSGDLLNEKLFF
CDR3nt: TGTGCCAGCAGCCAAGATAGCGGAGACCTTCTTAATGAAAAACTGTTTTTT

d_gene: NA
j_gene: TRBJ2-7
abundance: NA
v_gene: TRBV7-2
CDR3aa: CASSLRHGGQSYEQYF
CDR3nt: TGTGCCAGCAGCTTACGTCACGGGGGGCAGTCCTACGAGCAGTACTTC

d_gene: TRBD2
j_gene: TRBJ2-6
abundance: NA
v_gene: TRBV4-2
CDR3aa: CASSGLAGLGSGANVLTF
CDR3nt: TGTGCCAGCAGCGGACTAGCGGGGTTGGGAAGTGGGGCCAACGTCCTGACTTTC

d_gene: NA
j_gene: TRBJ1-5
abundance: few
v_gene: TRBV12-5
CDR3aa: CASGPSGTSNQPQHF
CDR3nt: TGTGCTAGTGGCCCCAGCGGGACTAGCAATCAGCCCCAGCATTTT

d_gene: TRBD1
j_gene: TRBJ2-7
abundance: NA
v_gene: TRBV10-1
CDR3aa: CASSEGGLYEQYF
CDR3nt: TGCGCCAGCAGTGAAGGGGGCTTATACGAGCAGTACTTC

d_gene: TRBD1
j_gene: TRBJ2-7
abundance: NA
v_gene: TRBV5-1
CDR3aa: CASSPTGAPPYEQYF
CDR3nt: TGCGCCAGCAGCCCCACAGGGGCTCCACCCTACGAGCAGTACTTC

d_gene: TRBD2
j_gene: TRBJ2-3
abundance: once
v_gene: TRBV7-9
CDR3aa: CASSPSGGTDTQYF
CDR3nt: TGTGCCAGCAGCCCTAGCGGGGGAACAGATACGCAGTATTTT

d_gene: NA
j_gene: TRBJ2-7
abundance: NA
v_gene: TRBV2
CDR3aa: CAGSREVSYEQYF
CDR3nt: TGTGCCGGATCCCGTGAGGTCTCCTACGAGCAGTACTTC

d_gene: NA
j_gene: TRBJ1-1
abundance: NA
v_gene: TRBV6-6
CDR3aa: CASSDTRVNTEAFF
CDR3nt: TGTGCCAGCAGTGACACCCGCGTGAACACTGAAGCTTTCTTT

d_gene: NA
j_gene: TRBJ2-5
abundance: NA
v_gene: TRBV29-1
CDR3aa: CSVDRTAGVQETQYF
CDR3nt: TGCAGCGTTGATCGCACCGCCGGGGTCCAAGAGACCCAGTACTTC

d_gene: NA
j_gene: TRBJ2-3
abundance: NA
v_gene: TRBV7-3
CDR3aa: CASRRRSGSTDTQYF
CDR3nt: TGTGCCAGCAGGCGGAGGAGCGGTAGCACAGATACGCAGTATTTT

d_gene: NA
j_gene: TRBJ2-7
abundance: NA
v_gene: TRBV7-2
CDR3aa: CASSLLEEQYF
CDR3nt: TGTGCCAGCAGCTTGTTAGAAGAGCAGTACTTC

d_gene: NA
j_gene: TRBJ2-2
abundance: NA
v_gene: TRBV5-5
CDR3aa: CASSYSQGRELFF
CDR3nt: TGTGCCAGCAGCTACTCACAGGGTCGGGAGCTGTTTTTT

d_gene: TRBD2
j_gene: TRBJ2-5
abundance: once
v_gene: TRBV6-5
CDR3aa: CASSYPSGGKGETQYF
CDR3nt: TGTGCCAGCAGTTACCCGTCGGGAGGAAAGGGGGAGACCCAGTACTTC

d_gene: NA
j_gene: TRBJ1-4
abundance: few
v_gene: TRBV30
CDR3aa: CAWKGSGKLFF
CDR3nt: TGTGCCTGGAAGGGGTCAGGAAAACTGTTTTTT

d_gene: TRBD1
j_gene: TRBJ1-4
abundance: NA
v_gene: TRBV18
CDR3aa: CASSILPGQGMKKLFF
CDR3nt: TGTGCCAGCTCAATTCTACCGGGACAGGGGATGAAAAAACTGTTTTTT

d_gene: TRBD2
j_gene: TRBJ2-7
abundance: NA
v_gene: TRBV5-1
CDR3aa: CASSLEALAGGWGEQYF
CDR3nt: TGCGCCAGCAGCTTGGAAGCGCTAGCGGGGGGTTGGGGAGAGCAGTACTTC